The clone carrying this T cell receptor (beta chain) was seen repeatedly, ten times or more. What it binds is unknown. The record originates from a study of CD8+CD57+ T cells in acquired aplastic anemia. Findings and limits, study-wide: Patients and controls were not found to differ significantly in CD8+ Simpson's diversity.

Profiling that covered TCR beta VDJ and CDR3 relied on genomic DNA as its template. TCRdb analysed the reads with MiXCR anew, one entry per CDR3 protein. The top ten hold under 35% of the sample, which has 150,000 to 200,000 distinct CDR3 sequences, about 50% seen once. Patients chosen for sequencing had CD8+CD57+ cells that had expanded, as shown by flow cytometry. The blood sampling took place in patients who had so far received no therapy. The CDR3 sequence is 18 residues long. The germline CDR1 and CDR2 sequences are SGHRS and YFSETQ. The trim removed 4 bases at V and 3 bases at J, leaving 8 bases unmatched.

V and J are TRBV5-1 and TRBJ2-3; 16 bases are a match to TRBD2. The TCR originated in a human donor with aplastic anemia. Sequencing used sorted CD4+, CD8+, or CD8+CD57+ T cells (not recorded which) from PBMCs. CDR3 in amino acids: CASSPGLAGGLWTDTQYF. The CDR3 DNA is TGCGCCAGCAGCCCGGGACTAGCGGGAGGGCTCTGGACAGATACGCAGTATTTT.